The present T cell receptor beta chain was sequenced within a study of T cell changes during pregnancy in multiple sclerosis. The germline CDR1 and CDR2 sequences are LNHDA and SQIVND (reference sequence). There are 13 residues in the CDR3. Trimming removed 5 bases at V and 3 bases at J, with 10 bases between. Profiling relied on immunoSEQ multiplex PCR, and the TCRdb table lists in-frame clones only, not all of them. The table lists some 89,000 clones, around 93% of them singletons. The source is a female donor with multiple sclerosis, enrolled in a pregnancy study. The rearrangement joins TRBV19 to TRBJ2-5, with TRBD1 as a possible D gene (5 bases). The sample was peripheral blood, taken in the third trimester of pregnancy. The CDR3 nucleotides read TGTGCCAGTAGTCTTGACAGCGAAGAGACCCAGTACTTC. This codes for CASSLDSEETQYF.